These T cell receptor beta chains were read from a single sample in a study of shared clonotypes between healthy human individuals. Some clones are missing from TCRdb's copy, which holds only in-frame ones; the method was immunoSEQ multiplex PCR. The sample includes hundreds of thousands of clones, nearly 97% seen only once; the top ten take approximately 0.1%. What was sequenced was naive CD8+ T cells sorted from blood. All receptors derive from a woman aged 25 to 39 in good health. Both conserved end residues are part of each CDR3. Fields, in order: CDR3 DNA, CDR3 protein, V gene, D gene, clone size, J gene. D genes are given only for firm matches. Expanded clones are given a class, and other clones once, few, many or no size at all.

CDR3 DNA: TGTGCCAGCGGAGACCTCGGGAACACCATATATTTT; CDR3 protein: CASGDLGNTIYF; V gene: TRBV9; D gene: .; clone size: .; J gene: TRBJ1-3
CDR3 DNA: TGTGCCAGCAGCCGAGGACAGGGGGGGACCCAGTACTTC; CDR3 protein: CASSRGQGGTQYF; V gene: TRBV5-5; D gene: TRBD1; clone size: .; J gene: TRBJ2-5
CDR3 DNA: TGTGCCAGCAGCGTCGACGGCGGTTCAGGGGAGCTGTTTTTT; CDR3 protein: CASSVDGGSGELFF; V gene: TRBV9; D gene: .; clone size: .; J gene: TRBJ2-2
CDR3 DNA: TGTGCCAGCAGTCCCCCCCATGCCTTGAGGGTCACCGGGGAGCTGTTTTTT; CDR3 protein: CASSPPHALRVTGELFF; V gene: TRBV27; D gene: .; clone size: .; J gene: TRBJ2-2
CDR3 DNA: TGTGCCAGCAGACAGGGACTAGCGACATACAATGAGCAGTTCTTC; CDR3 protein: CASRQGLATYNEQFF; V gene: TRBV27; D gene: TRBD2; clone size: .; J gene: TRBJ2-1
CDR3 DNA: TGTGCCAGTATTGCAAGGGGGTACACTGAAGCTTTCTTT; CDR3 protein: CASIARGYTEAFF; V gene: TRBV19; D gene: .; clone size: .; J gene: TRBJ1-1
CDR3 DNA: TGTGCCAGCAGCTTAGGAGGGGGCGTAGCCAAAAACATTCAGTACTTC; CDR3 protein: CASSLGGGVAKNIQYF; V gene: TRBV5-4; D gene: .; clone size: .; J gene: TRBJ2-4
CDR3 DNA: TGTGCCAGCAGCCAAACAGGAATGAACACTGAAGCTTTCTTT; CDR3 protein: CASSQTGMNTEAFF; V gene: TRBV4-2; D gene: .; clone size: .; J gene: TRBJ1-1
CDR3 DNA: TGTGCCAGCAGTTTAACGGGGGCTGGAAACACCATATATTTT; CDR3 protein: CASSLTGAGNTIYF; V gene: TRBV28; D gene: .; clone size: .; J gene: TRBJ1-3
CDR3 DNA: TGTGCCAGCAGTTCTCTCTTTGGGGACACTGAAGCTTTCTTT; CDR3 protein: CASSSLFGDTEAFF; V gene: TRBV25-1; D gene: .; clone size: .; J gene: TRBJ1-1
CDR3 DNA: TGCAGCTCAATCCTCCCAGGGCTCCAAGAGACCCAGTACTTC; CDR3 protein: CSSILPGLQETQYF; V gene: TRBV29-1; D gene: .; clone size: .; J gene: TRBJ2-5
CDR3 DNA: TGTGCCAGCAGCTTAGCGCTGGGGCTAGTCAGCTCCTACGAGCAGTACTTC; CDR3 protein: CASSLALGLVSSYEQYF; V gene: TRBV7-2; D gene: .; clone size: .; J gene: TRBJ2-7
CDR3 DNA: TGTGCCAGTAGTATGAACACCGGGGAGCTGTTTTTT; CDR3 protein: CASSMNTGELFF; V gene: TRBV19; D gene: .; clone size: .; J gene: TRBJ2-2
CDR3 DNA: TGTGCCACGGCCCCAGCAATAGAGCAGTTCTTC; CDR3 protein: CATAPAIEQFF; V gene: TRBV7-9; D gene: .; clone size: .; J gene: TRBJ2-1
CDR3 DNA: TGTGCCATCAGTGAGTCGTTCCGTTATGAGCAGTTCTTC; CDR3 protein: CAISESFRYEQFF; V gene: TRBV10-3; D gene: .; clone size: .; J gene: TRBJ2-1
CDR3 DNA: TGTGCCAGCAGCGTAGGGACAGGGGGCACCGGGGAGCTGTTTTTT; CDR3 protein: CASSVGTGGTGELFF; V gene: TRBV9; D gene: TRBD1; clone size: .; J gene: TRBJ2-2
CDR3 DNA: TGTGCCAGCAGTCTCGGACGGGCGGGCGAGCAGTACTTC; CDR3 protein: CASSLGRAGEQYF; V gene: TRBV28; D gene: .; clone size: .; J gene: TRBJ2-7
CDR3 DNA: TGTGCCAGCAGACGAAAAATCGACAGCTACGAGCAGTACTTC; CDR3 protein: CASRRKIDSYEQYF; V gene: TRBV2; D gene: .; clone size: once; J gene: TRBJ2-7
CDR3 DNA: TGTGCCACCGAACGGCCGGGACAGGCGGGGGAGACCCAGTACTTC; CDR3 protein: CATERPGQAGETQYF; V gene: TRBV28; D gene: TRBD1; clone size: .; J gene: TRBJ2-5
CDR3 DNA: TGTGCCAGTAGCGCCGGGACAGGGGTCCTCGAGCAGTACTTC; CDR3 protein: CASSAGTGVLEQYF; V gene: TRBV19; D gene: TRBD1; clone size: .; J gene: TRBJ2-7
CDR3 DNA: TGTGCCAGTAGTCTCTTCGGGAGGGGGCTACCCGTAATGAACACTGAAGCTTTCTTT; CDR3 protein: CASSLFGRGLPVMNTEAFF; V gene: TRBV19; D gene: TRBD1; clone size: .; J gene: TRBJ1-1
CDR3 DNA: TGTGCCAGCAGCCCGACAGAGGCTGAAGCTTTCTTT; CDR3 protein: CASSPTEAEAFF; V gene: TRBV9; D gene: .; clone size: few; J gene: TRBJ1-1
CDR3 DNA: TGTGCCAGCAGCTTAAGGCAGGGGGCGGAAAATATGATCAATCAGCCCCAGCATTTT; CDR3 protein: CASSLRQGAENMINQPQHF; V gene: TRBV7-9; D gene: TRBD1; clone size: .; J gene: TRBJ1-5
CDR3 DNA: TGTGCCAGCAGCTTAGGCCGTCAGGGGAGGTATGGCTACACCTTC; CDR3 protein: CASSLGRQGRYGYTF; V gene: TRBV13; D gene: .; clone size: once; J gene: TRBJ1-2
CDR3 DNA: TGCGCCAGCAGCCACCGAGGGGGCTACGAGCAGTACTTC; CDR3 protein: CASSHRGGYEQYF; V gene: TRBV4-1; D gene: .; clone size: .; J gene: TRBJ2-7
CDR3 DNA: TGTGCCAGCAGCACCCGGACAGGGGGGGGAGAGACCCAGTACTTC; CDR3 protein: CASSTRTGGGETQYF; V gene: TRBV7-7; D gene: TRBD1; clone size: .; J gene: TRBJ2-5
CDR3 DNA: TGCAGTGCTAGAACGGGATATGGCTACACCTTC; CDR3 protein: CSARTGYGYTF; V gene: TRBV20-1; D gene: .; clone size: few; J gene: TRBJ1-2
CDR3 DNA: TGTGCCAGCAGTTCCTCCTCAGCGGGAGTGGCTGGGGCCAACGTCCTGACTTTC; CDR3 protein: CASSSSSAGVAGANVLTF; V gene: TRBV28; D gene: TRBD2; clone size: .; J gene: TRBJ2-6
CDR3 DNA: TGCGCCAGCAGCGTGGCCGCGACTTCCTACGAGCAGTACTTC; CDR3 protein: CASSVAATSYEQYF; V gene: TRBV5-1; D gene: .; clone size: .; J gene: TRBJ2-7
CDR3 DNA: TGTGCCAGTAGTTCCCGTGTACTGAGCTCCTACAATGAGCAGTTCTTC; CDR3 protein: CASSSRVLSSYNEQFF; V gene: TRBV19; D gene: .; clone size: .; J gene: TRBJ2-1
CDR3 DNA: TGCAGCGTCCCCTTTGGGGCGGGGAAATACGAGCAGTACTTC; CDR3 protein: CSVPFGAGKYEQYF; V gene: TRBV29-1; D gene: .; clone size: .; J gene: TRBJ2-7
CDR3 DNA: TGTGCCAGCAGTGAAGGGGGGACACTCTACGAGCAGTACTTC; CDR3 protein: CASSEGGTLYEQYF; V gene: TRBV6-1; D gene: .; clone size: .; J gene: TRBJ2-7
CDR3 DNA: TGTGCCAGCAGCGTAGGTGGCAGGAGAAACATTCAGTACTTC; CDR3 protein: CASSVGGRRNIQYF; V gene: TRBV9; D gene: .; clone size: .; J gene: TRBJ2-4
CDR3 DNA: TGTGCCAGCAGCTTAGGAGCGGGAGGCCGGGAGTACGAGCAGTACTTC; CDR3 protein: CASSLGAGGREYEQYF; V gene: TRBV7-9; D gene: TRBD2; clone size: few; J gene: TRBJ2-7
CDR3 DNA: TGCAGCGTTGCGCTAGCTGCCTCCTACAATGAGCAGTTCTTC; CDR3 protein: CSVALAASYNEQFF; V gene: TRBV29-1; D gene: .; clone size: .; J gene: TRBJ2-1
CDR3 DNA: TGTGCCAGCAGTGAGCCGGGCTTAAATCAGCCCCAGCATTTT; CDR3 protein: CASSEPGLNQPQHF; V gene: TRBV6-6; D gene: .; clone size: .; J gene: TRBJ1-5
CDR3 DNA: TGTGCCAGCAGTTACTCGATGGGCCACGGGGGCTACGAGCAGTACTTC; CDR3 protein: CASSYSMGHGGYEQYF; V gene: TRBV6-5; D gene: .; clone size: .; J gene: TRBJ2-7
CDR3 DNA: TGTGCCAGCAGTTTCGGCGGGACAGGCGATGGCTACACCTTC; CDR3 protein: CASSFGGTGDGYTF; V gene: TRBV27; D gene: TRBD1; clone size: .; J gene: TRBJ1-2
CDR3 DNA: TGTGCCAGTACGCAGCGGGACTACAATGAGCAGTTCTTC; CDR3 protein: CASTQRDYNEQFF; V gene: TRBV7-9; D gene: TRBD2; clone size: .; J gene: TRBJ2-1
CDR3 DNA: TGTGCCAGCAGTCCTGAGGGACACCCTAACTACGAGCAGTACTTC; CDR3 protein: CASSPEGHPNYEQYF; V gene: TRBV11-2; D gene: .; clone size: .; J gene: TRBJ2-7
CDR3 DNA: TGCGCCAGCAGCCAACCCAAAGGCTACGAGCAGTACTTC; CDR3 protein: CASSQPKGYEQYF; V gene: TRBV4-1; D gene: .; clone size: .; J gene: TRBJ2-7
CDR3 DNA: TGTGCCAGCAGTTGGGGACAGGGGAATCAGCCCCAGCATTTT; CDR3 protein: CASSWGQGNQPQHF; V gene: TRBV28; D gene: TRBD1; clone size: .; J gene: TRBJ1-5
CDR3 DNA: TGTGCCAGCAGTTTTCGCTCGGACGGAAACACCATATATTTT; CDR3 protein: CASSFRSDGNTIYF; V gene: TRBV28; D gene: .; clone size: .; J gene: TRBJ1-3
CDR3 DNA: TGTGCCAGCAGTTTATTTAGGGTGGGAGATACGCAGTATTTT; CDR3 protein: CASSLFRVGDTQYF; V gene: TRBV28; D gene: .; clone size: .; J gene: TRBJ2-3
CDR3 DNA: TGTGCCAGCAGTCATCGGACAGGGCGTTACGAGCAGTACTTC; CDR3 protein: CASSHRTGRYEQYF; V gene: TRBV27; D gene: TRBD1; clone size: .; J gene: TRBJ2-7
CDR3 DNA: TGTGCCAGTAGTGCCCTAGCGGGGGGAGCCTACGAGCAGTACTTC; CDR3 protein: CASSALAGGAYEQYF; V gene: TRBV19; D gene: TRBD2; clone size: .; J gene: TRBJ2-7
CDR3 DNA: TGTGCCAGCAGTACACTACTTACCGGGACAGGGGGCAGGAATAGAATGAACACTGAAGCTTTCTTT; CDR3 protein: CASSTLLTGTGGRNRMNTEAFF; V gene: TRBV27; D gene: TRBD1; clone size: .; J gene: TRBJ1-1